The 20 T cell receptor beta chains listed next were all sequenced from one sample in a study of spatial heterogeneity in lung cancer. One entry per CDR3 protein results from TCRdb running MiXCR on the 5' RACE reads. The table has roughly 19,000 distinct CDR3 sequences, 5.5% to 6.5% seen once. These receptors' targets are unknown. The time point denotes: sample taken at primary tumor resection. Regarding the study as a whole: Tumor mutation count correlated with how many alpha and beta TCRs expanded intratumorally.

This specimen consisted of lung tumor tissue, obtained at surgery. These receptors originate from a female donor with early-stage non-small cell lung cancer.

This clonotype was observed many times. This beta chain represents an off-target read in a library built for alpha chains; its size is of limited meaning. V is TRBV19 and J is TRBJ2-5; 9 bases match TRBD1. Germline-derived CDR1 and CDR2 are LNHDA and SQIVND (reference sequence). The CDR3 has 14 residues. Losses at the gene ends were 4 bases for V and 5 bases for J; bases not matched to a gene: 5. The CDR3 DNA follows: TGTGCCAGTAGTACACAGGGGGCATATGAGACCCAGTACTTC. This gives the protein CASSTQGAYETQYF.

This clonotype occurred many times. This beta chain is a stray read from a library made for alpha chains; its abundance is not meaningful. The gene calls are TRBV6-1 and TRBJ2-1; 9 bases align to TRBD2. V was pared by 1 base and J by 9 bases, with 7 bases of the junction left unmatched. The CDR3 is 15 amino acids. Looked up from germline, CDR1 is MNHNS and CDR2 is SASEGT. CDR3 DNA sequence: TGTGCCAGCAGTGAAGGCGGGAGGGTAGTCGGTGAGCAGTTCTTC. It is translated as CASSEGGRVVGEQFF.

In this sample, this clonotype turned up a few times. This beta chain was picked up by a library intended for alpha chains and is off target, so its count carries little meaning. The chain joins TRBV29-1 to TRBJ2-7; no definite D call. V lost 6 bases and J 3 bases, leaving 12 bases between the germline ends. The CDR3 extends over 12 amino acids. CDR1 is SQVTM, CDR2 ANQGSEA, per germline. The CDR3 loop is CSVENGDYEQYF. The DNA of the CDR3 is TGCAGCGTAGAAAATGGGGACTACGAGCAGTACTTC.

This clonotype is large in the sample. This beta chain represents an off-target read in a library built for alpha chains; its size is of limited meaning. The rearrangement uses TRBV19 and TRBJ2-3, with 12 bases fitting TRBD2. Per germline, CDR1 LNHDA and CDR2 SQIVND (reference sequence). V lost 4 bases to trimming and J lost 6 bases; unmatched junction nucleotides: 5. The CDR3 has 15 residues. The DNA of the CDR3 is TGTGCCAGTAGTACGACTAGCGGGAGTTTTGATACGCAGTATTTT. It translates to CASSTTSGSFDTQYF.

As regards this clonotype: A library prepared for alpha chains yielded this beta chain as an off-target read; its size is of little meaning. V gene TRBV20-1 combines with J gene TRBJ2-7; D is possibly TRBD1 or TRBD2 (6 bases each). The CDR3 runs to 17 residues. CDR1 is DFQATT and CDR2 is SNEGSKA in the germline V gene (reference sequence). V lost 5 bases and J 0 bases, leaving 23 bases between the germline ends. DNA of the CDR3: TGCAGTGCTCAATCTACCCGGGGGCAAAGTATCTCCTACGAGCAGTACTTC. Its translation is CSAQSTRGQSISYEQYF.

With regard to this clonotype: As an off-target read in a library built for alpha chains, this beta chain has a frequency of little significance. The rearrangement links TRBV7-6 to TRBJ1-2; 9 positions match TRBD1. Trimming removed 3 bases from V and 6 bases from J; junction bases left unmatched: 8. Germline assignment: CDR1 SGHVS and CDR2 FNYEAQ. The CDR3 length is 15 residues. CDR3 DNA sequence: TGTGCCAGCAGCTTTACAGGGGGCGCCGGGGATGGCTACACCTTC. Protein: CASSFTGGAGDGYTF.

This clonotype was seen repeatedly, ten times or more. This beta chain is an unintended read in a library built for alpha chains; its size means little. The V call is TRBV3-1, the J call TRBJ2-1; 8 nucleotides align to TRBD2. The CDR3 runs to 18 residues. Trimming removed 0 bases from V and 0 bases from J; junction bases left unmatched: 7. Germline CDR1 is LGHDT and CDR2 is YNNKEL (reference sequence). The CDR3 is CASSQEASGYSSYNEQFF. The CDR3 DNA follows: TGTGCCAGCAGCCAAGAGGCTAGCGGGTATAGCTCCTACAATGAGCAGTTCTTC.

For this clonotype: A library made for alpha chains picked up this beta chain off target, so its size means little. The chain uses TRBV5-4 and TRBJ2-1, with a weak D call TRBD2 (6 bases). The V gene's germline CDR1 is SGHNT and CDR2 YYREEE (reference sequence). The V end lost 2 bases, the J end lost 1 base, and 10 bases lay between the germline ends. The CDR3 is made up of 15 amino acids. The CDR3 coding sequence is TGTGCCAGCAGCTTCCCCGGGACTTCCTACAATGAGCAGTTCTTC. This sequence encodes CASSFPGTSYNEQFF.

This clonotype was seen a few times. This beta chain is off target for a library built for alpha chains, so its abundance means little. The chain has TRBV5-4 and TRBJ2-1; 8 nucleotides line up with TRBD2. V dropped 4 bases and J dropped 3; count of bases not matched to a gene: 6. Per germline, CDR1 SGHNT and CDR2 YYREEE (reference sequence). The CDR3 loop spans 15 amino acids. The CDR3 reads CASSPGLVGYNEQFF. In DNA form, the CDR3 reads TGTGCCAGCAGCCCGGGACTAGTAGGCTACAATGAGCAGTTCTTC.

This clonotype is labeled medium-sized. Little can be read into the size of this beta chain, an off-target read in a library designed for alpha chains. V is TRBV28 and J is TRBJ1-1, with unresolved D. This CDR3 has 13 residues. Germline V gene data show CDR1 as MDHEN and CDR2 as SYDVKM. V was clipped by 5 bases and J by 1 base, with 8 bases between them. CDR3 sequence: CASSEGSNTEAFF. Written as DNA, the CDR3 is TGTGCCAGCAGTGAAGGGTCGAACACTGAAGCTTTCTTT.

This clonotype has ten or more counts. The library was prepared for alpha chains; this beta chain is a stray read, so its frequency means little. This CDR3 is CASSSGTSDYNEQFF. CDR3 coding DNA: TGCGCCAGCAGCTCCGGGACTAGCGACTACAATGAGCAGTTCTTC. The V and J genes are TRBV5-1 and TRBJ2-1; 10 bases agree with TRBD2. Trimming at V came to 3 bases and at J to 3 bases, leaving 3 bases not matched to a gene. This CDR3 comprises 15 residues. The germline CDR1 and CDR2 sequences are SGHRS and YFSETQ.

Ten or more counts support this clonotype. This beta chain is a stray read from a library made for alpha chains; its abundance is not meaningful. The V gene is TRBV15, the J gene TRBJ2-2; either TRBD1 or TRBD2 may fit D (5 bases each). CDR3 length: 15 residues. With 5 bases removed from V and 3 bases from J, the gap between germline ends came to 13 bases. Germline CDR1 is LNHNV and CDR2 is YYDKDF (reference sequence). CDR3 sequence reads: CATSETGLDTGELFF. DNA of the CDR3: TGTGCCACCAGCGAAACGGGGCTTGACACCGGGGAGCTGTTTTTT.

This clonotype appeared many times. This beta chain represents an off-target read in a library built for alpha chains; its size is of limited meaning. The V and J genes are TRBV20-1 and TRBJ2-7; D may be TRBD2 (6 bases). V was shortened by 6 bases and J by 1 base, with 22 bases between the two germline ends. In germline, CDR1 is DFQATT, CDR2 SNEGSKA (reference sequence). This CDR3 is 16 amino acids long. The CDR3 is CSAPSTRGPESYEQYF. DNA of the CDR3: TGCAGTGCCCCCAGCACGCGGGGACCGGAGTCCTACGAGCAGTACTTC.

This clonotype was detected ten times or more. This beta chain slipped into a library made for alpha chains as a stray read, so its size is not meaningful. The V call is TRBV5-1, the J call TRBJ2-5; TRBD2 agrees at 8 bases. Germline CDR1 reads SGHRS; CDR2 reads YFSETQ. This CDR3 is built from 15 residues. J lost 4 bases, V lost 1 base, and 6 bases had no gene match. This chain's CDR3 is CASSLSQLAGETQYF. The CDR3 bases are TGCGCCAGCAGCTTGAGCCAGCTAGCGGGAGAGACCCAGTACTTC. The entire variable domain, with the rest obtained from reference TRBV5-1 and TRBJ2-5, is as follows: KAGVTQTPRYLIKTRGQQVTLSCSPISGHRSVSWYQQTPGQGLQFLFEYFSETQRNKGNFPGRFSGRQFSNSRSEMNVSTLELGDSALYLCASSLSQLAGETQYFGPGTRLLVL.

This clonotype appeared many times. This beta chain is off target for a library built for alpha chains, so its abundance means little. CDR3 bases: TGTGCCAGCTCACCGACCCCAGACAGGTCCTACGAGCAGTACTTC. It encodes CASSPTPDRSYEQYF. The V call is TRBV18, the J call TRBJ2-7, with D perhaps matching TRBD1 (6 bases). V shed 3 bases and J shed 1 base, with 13 bases lying between them. This CDR3 is 15 amino acids long. Germline V lookup: CDR1 KGHSH, CDR2 LQKENI.

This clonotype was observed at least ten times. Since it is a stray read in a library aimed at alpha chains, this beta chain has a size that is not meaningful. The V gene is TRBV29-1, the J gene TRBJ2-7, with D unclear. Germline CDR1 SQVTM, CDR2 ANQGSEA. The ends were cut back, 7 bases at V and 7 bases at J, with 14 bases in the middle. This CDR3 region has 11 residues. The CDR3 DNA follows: TGCAGCGCTAAGGAAGAAACAGAGCAGTACTTC. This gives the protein CSAKEETEQYF.

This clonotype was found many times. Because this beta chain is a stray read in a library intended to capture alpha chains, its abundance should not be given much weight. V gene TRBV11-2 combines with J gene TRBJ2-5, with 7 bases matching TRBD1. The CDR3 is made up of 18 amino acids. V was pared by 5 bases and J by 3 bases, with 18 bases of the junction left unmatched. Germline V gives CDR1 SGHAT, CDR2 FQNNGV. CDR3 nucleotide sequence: TGTGCCAGCAGCCCTAAACAGGGGACCTGGGTAAATAAAGAGACCCAGTACTTC. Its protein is CASSPKQGTWVNKETQYF. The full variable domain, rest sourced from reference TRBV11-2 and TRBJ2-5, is EAGVAQSPRYKIIEKRQSVAFWCNPISGHATLYWYQQILGQGPKLLIQFQNNGVVDDSQLPKDRFSAERLKGVDSTLKIQPAKLEDSAVYLCASSPKQGTWVNKETQYFGPGTRLLVL.

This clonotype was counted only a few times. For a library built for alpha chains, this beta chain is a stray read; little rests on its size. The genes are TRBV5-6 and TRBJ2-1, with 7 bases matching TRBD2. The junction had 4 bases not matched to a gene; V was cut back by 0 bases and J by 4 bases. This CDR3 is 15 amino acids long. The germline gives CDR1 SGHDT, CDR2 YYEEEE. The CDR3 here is CASSLGGSGYNEQFF. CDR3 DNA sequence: TGTGCCAGCAGCTTGGGCGGGAGTGGGTACAATGAGCAGTTCTTC.

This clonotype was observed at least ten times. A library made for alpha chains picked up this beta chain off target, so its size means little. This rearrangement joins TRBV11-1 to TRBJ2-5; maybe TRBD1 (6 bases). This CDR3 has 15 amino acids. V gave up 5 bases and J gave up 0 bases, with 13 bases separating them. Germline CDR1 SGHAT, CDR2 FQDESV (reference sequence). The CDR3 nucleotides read TGTGCCAGCAGCCAGGCTCGGACAGACCAAGAGACCCAGTACTTC. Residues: CASSQARTDQETQYF.

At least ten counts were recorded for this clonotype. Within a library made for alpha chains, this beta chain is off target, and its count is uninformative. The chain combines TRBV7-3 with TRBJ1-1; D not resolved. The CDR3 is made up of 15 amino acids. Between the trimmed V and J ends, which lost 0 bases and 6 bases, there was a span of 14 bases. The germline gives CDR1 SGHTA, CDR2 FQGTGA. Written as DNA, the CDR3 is TGTGCCAGCAGCTTAACGGGCACCCGAGGGTCTGAAGCTTTCTTT. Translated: CASSLTGTRGSEAFF. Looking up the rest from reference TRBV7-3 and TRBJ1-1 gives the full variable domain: GAGVSQTPSNKVTEKGKYVELRCDPISGHTALYWYRQSLGQGPEFLIYFQGTGAADDSGLPNDRFFAVRPEGSVSTLKIQRTERGDSAVYLCASSLTGTRGSEAFFGQGTRLTVV.